One and the same sample provided the 20 T cell receptor beta chains below, sequenced in a study of cytomegalovirus exposure and HLA in healthy donors. PCR employed 60 Vbeta and 13 Jbeta primers. The repertoire was sequenced with immunoSEQ multiplex PCR; TCRdb's copy has only in-frame clones and lacks some. The sample has about 150,000 clones, more than 80% seen once. What was sequenced was PBMCs. These receptors were obtained from a woman aged 40 to 49 in good health and CMV-seropositive.

This clone was seen a few times. The V gene is TRBV6-6, the J gene TRBJ2-1; a weak D match, TRBD1 (5 bases). This CDR3 spans 15 amino acids. The V gene lost 0 bases and the J gene lost 3 bases, with 9 bases spanning the gap. CDR1 is MNHNY and CDR2 is SVGAGI in the germline V gene (reference sequence). This CDR3 reads CASSYSAGIYNEQFF. The DNA for the CDR3 is TGTGCCAGCAGTTACTCGGCAGGGATCTACAATGAGCAGTTCTTC.

The chain carries TRBV10-2 and TRBJ2-7, with D possibly matching TRBD2 (5 bases). The CDR3 extends over 12 amino acids. CDR1 WSHSY and CDR2 SAAADI come from the germline V gene. The ends were cut back, 2 bases at V and 7 bases at J, with 9 bases in the middle. The CDR3 sequence is CASSEIEGEQYF. CDR3 bases: TGCGCCAGCAGTGAGATCGAGGGAGAGCAGTACTTC.

The genes are TRBV5-1 and TRBJ2-1, with TRBD1 matching over 9 bases. Per germline, CDR1 SGHRS and CDR2 YFSETQ. The CDR3 runs to 17 residues. V lost 4 bases, J lost 0 bases, and 8 bases stayed unmatched. Written as DNA, the CDR3 is TGCGCCAGCAGCCCTAAGACAGGGGGGATCTCCTACAATGAGCAGTTCTTC. Translation: CASSPKTGGISYNEQFF. Full variable domain (remainder filled in from reference TRBV5-1 and TRBJ2-1): KAGVTQTPRYLIKTRGQQVTLSCSPISGHRSVSWYQQTPGQGLQFLFEYFSETQRNKGNFPGRFSGRQFSNSRSEMNVSTLELGDSALYLCASSPKTGGISYNEQFFGPGTRLTVL.

The V call is TRBV19, the J call TRBJ2-7, with 7 bases lining up with TRBD1. CDR1 and CDR2 from the germline V gene are LNHDA and SQIVND (reference sequence). J lost 9 bases, V lost 7 bases, and 6 bases had no gene match. This CDR3 region has 11 residues. The CDR3 coding sequence is TGTGCCAGTACGCGCGGACAGGTGCAGTACTTC. It encodes CASTRGQVQYF.

This chain uses TRBV29-1 with TRBJ1-2; 8 bases fit TRBD1. The CDR3 is 12 residues long. V trimming: 5 bases; J trimming: 7 bases; junction bases outside the gene matches: 6. Germline loops: CDR1 SQVTM, CDR2 ANQGSEA. The DNA for the CDR3 is TGCAGCGTTTTGACAGGGGTTGGTGGCTACACCTTC. This sequence encodes CSVLTGVGGYTF.

The rearrangement links TRBV11-2 to TRBJ2-7; TRBD2 matches at 13 bases. Trimming removed 5 bases from V and 2 bases from J; junction bases left unmatched: 3. Looked up from germline, CDR1 is SGHAT and CDR2 is FQNNGV. CDR3 size: 15 residues. CDR3 coding DNA: TGTGCCAGCAGCCCTGGGACTAGCGGGGCCTACGAGCAGTACTTC. Translation: CASSPGTSGAYEQYF.

The CDR3 coding sequence is TGTGCCAGCAGTGAGGCTCCTGCATGGGAAAAACTGTTTTTT. Translation: CASSEAPAWEKLFF. The V gene is TRBV27, the J gene TRBJ1-4; D call uncertain. The CDR3 runs 14 residues. Per the germline V gene, CDR1 is MNHEY and CDR2 is SMNVEV (reference sequence). V was clipped by 5 bases and J by 8 bases, with 15 bases between them.

The chain joins TRBV21-1 to TRBJ2-5; the listed D gene, TRBD1, was not tested against the DNA. TRBV21-1 is reported as a pseudogene. The CDR3 spans 15 residues. DNA of the CDR3: TGTGCCAGCAGCAAAGACGGACAGGTCCAAGAGACCCAGTACTTC. It translates to CASSKDGQVQETQYF.

This clone occurred once. At one end, the junction sequence differs from germline, possibly due to a read error. The chain combines TRBV4-3 with TRBJ2-7, with 11 bases fitting TRBD2. Germline CDR1 reads LGHNA; CDR2 reads YSLEER. The CDR3 extends over 15 amino acids. The CDR3: CASSPGLAASYKQYF. DNA of the CDR3: TGCGCCAGCAGCCCGGGACTAGCGGCCTCCTACAAGCAGTACTTC.

The chain couples TRBV18 to TRBJ2-7; TRBD2 matches at 9 bases. The CDR3 has 15 amino acids. CDR1 is KGHSH and CDR2 is LQKENI in the germline V gene. The trim removed 3 bases at V and 6 bases at J, leaving 9 bases unmatched. CDR3 amino acids: CASSPRGGRAREQYF. The CDR3 DNA is TGTGCCAGCTCACCTCGGGGCGGGAGGGCCCGCGAGCAGTACTTC.

V is TRBV4-3 and J is TRBJ2-2, with D unclear. Trimming removed 2 bases from V and 0 bases from J, with 16 bases in between. The CDR3 is 18 residues long. Germline loops: CDR1 LGHNA, CDR2 YSLEER. The CDR3 DNA follows: TGCGCCAGCAGCCAAAACCGTCCTGGGCCCGCGAACACCGGGGAGCTGTTTTTT. Its protein product is CASSQNRPGPANTGELFF.

J is TRBJ2-5 and V is TRBV4-2; 9 bases are a match to TRBD1. The trim removed 0 bases at V and 2 bases at J, leaving 1 base unmatched. The CDR3 is 15 amino acids. Germline V gene lookup returns CDR1 LGHNA and CDR2 YNFKEQ. Here the CDR3 reads CASSQEDRGQETQYF. Here the CDR3 DNA reads TGTGCCAGCAGCCAAGAGGACAGGGGACAAGAGACCCAGTACTTC.

On this clone itself: One end of the junction varies from germline; a read error may be responsible. This chain uses TRBV7-9 with TRBJ2-7, with D hard to call. The CDR3 sequence is 12 residues long. Germline CDR1 reads SEHNR; CDR2 reads FQNEAQ (reference sequence). Written as DNA, the CDR3 is TGTTCCAGCAGCTTATCTCCCTACGAGCAGTACTTC. This codes for CSSSLSPYEQYF.

This chain joins TRBV6-6 and TRBJ2-7, with D maybe TRBD2 (5 bases). V lost 8 bases and J 3 bases, leaving 8 bases between the germline ends. The germline CDR1 and CDR2 sequences are MNHNY and SVGAGI (reference sequence). CDR3 size: 11 residues. The CDR3 sequence: CASGLHYEQYF. CDR3 DNA: TGTGCCAGCGGACTCCACTACGAGCAGTACTTC.

This chain uses TRBV2 with TRBJ1-3, with D unclear. The V end was cut by 7 bases, the J end by 2 bases, with 12 bases between. CDR3 length: 14 residues. Germline lookup yields CDR1 SNHLY and CDR2 FYNNEI. CDR3 sequence reads: CASTRGGAGNTIYF. The CDR3 DNA reads as TGTGCCAGCACCCGAGGCGGGGCTGGAAACACCATATATTTT.

This chain joins TRBV25-1 and TRBJ2-3; D remains ambiguous. V dropped 7 bases and J dropped 7 bases, with 12 bases sitting between them. The CDR3 has 12 amino acids. Germline V lookup: CDR1 MGHDK, CDR2 SYGVNS. The CDR3 DNA reads TGTGCCAGCACCGCTCCGTCTAATACGCAGTATTTT. This codes for CASTAPSNTQYF.

The chain recombines TRBV19 with TRBJ2-7; 8 bases map to TRBD1. Trimming at V came to 3 bases and at J to 1 base, leaving 5 bases not matched to a gene. The CDR3 runs 15 residues. Germline CDR1 is LNHDA and CDR2 is SQIVND (reference sequence). CDR3 sequence reads: CASSIGGTGSYEQYF. The CDR3 DNA reads TGTGCCAGTAGTATCGGCGGGACAGGTTCCTACGAGCAGTACTTC.

The chain joins TRBV27 to TRBJ1-5; the D gene is possibly TRBD1 (6 bases). The CDR3 is 15 amino acids. The V and J ends lost 6 bases and 3 bases respectively, with 15 bases between them. CDR1 and CDR2 from the germline V gene are MNHEY and SMNVEV (reference sequence). CDR3 in amino acids: CASSPIGQTNQPQHF. The CDR3 nucleotides read TGTGCCAGCAGCCCCATCGGACAGACCAATCAGCCCCAGCATTTT.

This chain uses TRBV28 with TRBJ2-7; 9 bases align to TRBD1. The V gene's germline CDR1 is MDHEN and CDR2 SYDVKM. Losses at the gene ends were 6 bases for V and 2 bases for J; bases not matched to a gene: 11. The CDR3 runs to 16 residues. The CDR3 loop reads CASSSPGQGFPYEQYF. CDR3 sequence (DNA): TGTGCCAGCAGCTCTCCGGGACAGGGCTTTCCCTACGAGCAGTACTTC.

The J gene is TRBJ1-2, the V gene TRBV5-8; D gene ambiguous. CDR1 is SGHTS, CDR2 YDEGEE, per germline. The ends were cut back, 5 bases at V and 7 bases at J, with 18 bases in the middle. The CDR3 length is 14 residues. DNA for the CDR3: TGTGCCAGCAGTTTATCCGTCGTAGTTCCTGGCTACACCTTC. It translates to CASSLSVVVPGYTF.